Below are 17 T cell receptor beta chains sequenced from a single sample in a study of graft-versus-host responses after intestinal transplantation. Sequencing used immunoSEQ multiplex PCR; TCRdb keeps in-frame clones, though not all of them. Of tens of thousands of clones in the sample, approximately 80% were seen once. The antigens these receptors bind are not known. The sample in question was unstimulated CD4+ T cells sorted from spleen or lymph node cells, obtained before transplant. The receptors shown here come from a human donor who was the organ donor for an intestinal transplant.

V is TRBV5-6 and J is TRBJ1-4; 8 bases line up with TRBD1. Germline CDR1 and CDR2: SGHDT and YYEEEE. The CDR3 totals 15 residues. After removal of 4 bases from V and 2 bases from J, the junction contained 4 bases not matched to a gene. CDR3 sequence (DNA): TGTGCCAGCAGCGTTCAGGGGGCGACTAATGAAAAACTGTTTTTT. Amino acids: CASSVQGATNEKLFF. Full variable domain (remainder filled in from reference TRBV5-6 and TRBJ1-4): DAGVTQSPTHLIKTRGQQVTLRCSPKSGHDTVSWYQQALGQGPQFIFQYYEEEERQRGNFPDRFSGHQFPNYSSELNVNALLLGDSALYLCASSVQGATNEKLFFGSGTQLSVL.

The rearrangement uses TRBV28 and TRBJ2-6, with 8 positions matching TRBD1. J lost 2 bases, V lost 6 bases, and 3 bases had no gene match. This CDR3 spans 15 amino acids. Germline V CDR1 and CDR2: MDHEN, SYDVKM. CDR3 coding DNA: TGTGCCAGCAGATCAGGGGGCGCTGGGGCCAACGTCCTGACTTTC. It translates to CASRSGGAGANVLTF.

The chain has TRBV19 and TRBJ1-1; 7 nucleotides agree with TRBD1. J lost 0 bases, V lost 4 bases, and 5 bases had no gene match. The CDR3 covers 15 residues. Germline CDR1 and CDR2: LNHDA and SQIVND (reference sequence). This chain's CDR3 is CASSTSGQMNTEAFF. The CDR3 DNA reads TGTGCCAGTAGTACCTCGGGACAGATGAACACTGAAGCTTTCTTT. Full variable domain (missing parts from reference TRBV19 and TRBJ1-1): DGGITQSPKYLFRKEGQNVTLSCEQNLNHDAMYWYRQDPGQGLRLIYYSQIVNDFQKGDIAEGYSVSREKKESFPLTVTSAQKNPTAFYLCASSTSGQMNTEAFFGQGTRLTVV.

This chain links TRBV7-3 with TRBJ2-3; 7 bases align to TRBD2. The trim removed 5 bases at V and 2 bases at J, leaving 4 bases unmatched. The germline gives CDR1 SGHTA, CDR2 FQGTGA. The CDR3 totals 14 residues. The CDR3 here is CASSLGGDTDTQYF. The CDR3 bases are TGTGCCAGCAGCCTGGGGGGGGACACAGATACGCAGTATTTT.

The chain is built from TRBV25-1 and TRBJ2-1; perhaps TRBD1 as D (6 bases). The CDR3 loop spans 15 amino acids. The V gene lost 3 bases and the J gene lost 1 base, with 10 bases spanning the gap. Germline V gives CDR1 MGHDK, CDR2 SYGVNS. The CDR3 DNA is TGTGCCAGCAGTGACCGAGGGGGATCCTACAATGAGCAGTTCTTC. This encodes CASSDRGGSYNEQFF.

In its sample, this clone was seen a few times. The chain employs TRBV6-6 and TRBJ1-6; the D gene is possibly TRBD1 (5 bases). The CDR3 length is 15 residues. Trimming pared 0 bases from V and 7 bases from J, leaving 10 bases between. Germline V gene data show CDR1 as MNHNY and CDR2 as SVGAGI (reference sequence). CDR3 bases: TGTGCCAGCAGTTACTCGGACAAAGGGAATTCACCCCTCCACTTT. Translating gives CASSYSDKGNSPLHF.

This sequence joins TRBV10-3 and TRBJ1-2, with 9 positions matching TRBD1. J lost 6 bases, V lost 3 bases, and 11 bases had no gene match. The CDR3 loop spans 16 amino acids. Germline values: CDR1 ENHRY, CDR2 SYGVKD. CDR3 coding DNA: TGTGCCATCAGTGACCCTAGACAGGGGGTCGGGCATGGCTACACCTTC. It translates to CAISDPRQGVGHGYTF.

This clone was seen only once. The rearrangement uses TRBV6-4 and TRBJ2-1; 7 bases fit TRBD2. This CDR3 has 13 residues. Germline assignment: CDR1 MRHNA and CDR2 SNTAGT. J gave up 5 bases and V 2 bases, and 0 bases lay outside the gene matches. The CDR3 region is CASSDLADNEQFF. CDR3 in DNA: TGTGCCAGCAGTGACCTAGCGGACAATGAGCAGTTCTTC.

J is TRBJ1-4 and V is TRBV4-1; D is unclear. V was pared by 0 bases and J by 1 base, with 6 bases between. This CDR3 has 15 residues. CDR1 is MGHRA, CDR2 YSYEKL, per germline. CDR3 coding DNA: TGCGCCAGCAGCCAAGACAGGCAAACTAATGAAAAACTGTTTTTT. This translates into CASSQDRQTNEKLFF.

DNA of the CDR3: TGTGCCCCGACTCGTACCGGGACACCTTTCTCCTCCTACGAGCAGTACGTC. It encodes CAPTRTGTPFSSYEQYV. The chain employs TRBV6-4 and TRBJ2-7; D possibly corresponds to TRBD1 (6 bases). Trimming pared 11 bases from V and 0 bases from J, leaving 26 bases between. This CDR3 is built from 17 residues. Per germline, CDR1 MRHNA and CDR2 SNTAGT.

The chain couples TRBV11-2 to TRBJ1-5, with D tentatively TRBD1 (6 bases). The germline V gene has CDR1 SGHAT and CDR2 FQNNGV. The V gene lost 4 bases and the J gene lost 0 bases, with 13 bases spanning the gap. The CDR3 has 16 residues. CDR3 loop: CASSSSQGYSNQPQHF. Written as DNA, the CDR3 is TGTGCCAGCAGCTCATCACAGGGCTATAGCAATCAGCCCCAGCATTTT. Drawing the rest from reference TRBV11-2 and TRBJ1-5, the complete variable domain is EAGVAQSPRYKIIEKRQSVAFWCNPISGHATLYWYQQILGQGPKLLIQFQNNGVVDDSQLPKDRFSAERLKGVDSTLKIQPAKLEDSAVYLCASSSSQGYSNQPQHFGDGTRLSIL.

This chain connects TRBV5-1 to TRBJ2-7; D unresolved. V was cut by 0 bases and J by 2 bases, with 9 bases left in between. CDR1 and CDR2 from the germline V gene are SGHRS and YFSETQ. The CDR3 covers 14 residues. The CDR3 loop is CASSLVGHPYEQYV. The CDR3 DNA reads TGCGCCAGCAGCTTGGTGGGCCACCCCTACGAGCAGTACGTC.

CDR3 bases: TGTGCCAGCAGCCTACAGGGGGGTGGACTGGACAATGAGCAGTTCTTC. The encoded protein is CASSLQGGGLDNEQFF. The chain joins TRBV7-3 to TRBJ2-1; 8 bases are a match to TRBD1. The V gene end was trimmed by 5 bases and the J gene end by 5 bases; junction bases not matched to a gene: 11. CDR3 length: 16 amino acids. The germline gives CDR1 SGHTA, CDR2 FQGTGA.

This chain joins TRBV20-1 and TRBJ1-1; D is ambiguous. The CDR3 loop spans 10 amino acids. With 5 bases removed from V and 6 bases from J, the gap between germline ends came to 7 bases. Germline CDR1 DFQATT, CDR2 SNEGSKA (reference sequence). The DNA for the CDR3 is TGCAGTGCTGATCGCGCTGAAGCTTTCTTT. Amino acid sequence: CSADRAEAFF.

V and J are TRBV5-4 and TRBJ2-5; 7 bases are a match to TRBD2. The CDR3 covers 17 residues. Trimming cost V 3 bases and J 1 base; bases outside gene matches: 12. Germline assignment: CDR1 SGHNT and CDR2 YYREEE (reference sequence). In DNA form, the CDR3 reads TGTGCCAGCAGCTCGAGGACCCAACTAGCGCCCCAAGAGACCCAGTACTTC. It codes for CASSSRTQLAPQETQYF.

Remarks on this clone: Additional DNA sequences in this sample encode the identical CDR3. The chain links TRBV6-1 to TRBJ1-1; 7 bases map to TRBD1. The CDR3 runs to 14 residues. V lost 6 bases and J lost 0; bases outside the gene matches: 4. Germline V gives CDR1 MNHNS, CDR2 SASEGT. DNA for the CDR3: TGTGCCAGCAGCAGGGACAGCCTGAACACTGAAGCTTTCTTT. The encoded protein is CASSRDSLNTEAFF.

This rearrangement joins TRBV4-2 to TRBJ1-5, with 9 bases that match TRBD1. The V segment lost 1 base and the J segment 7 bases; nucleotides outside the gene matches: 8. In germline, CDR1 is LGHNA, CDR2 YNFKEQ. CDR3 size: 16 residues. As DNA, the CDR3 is TGTGCCAGCAGCCAAGGTAGACAGGGGGTCGGACAGCCCCAGCATTTT. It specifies CASSQGRQGVGQPQHF.